The text below deals with one TCR beta chain. Its target is unknown. This entry comes from a study of shared clonotypes between healthy human individuals. Several immunoSEQ 96-well plates shared each subset's DNA, each plate a replicate. In the authors' workflow: There were no quality scores in the junction-only immunoSEQ sequences, so filtering differed. Profiled with immunoSEQ multiplex PCR; TCRdb holds only in-frame clones, not every one. The D gene and trimming were derived from the DNA, and the V and J assignments and clone size from that table. This table has 470,000 or so clones, about 85% appearing once. The unsorted samples had some 90 million PBMCs used for genomic DNA. Study conclusions and caveats: Collection of samples was limited to blood; tissue repertoires likely differ.

There are 13 residues in the CDR3. Trimming took 2 bases from V and 7 from J, leaving 9 bases between them. Germline V gene lookup returns CDR1 LNHDA and CDR2 SQIVND (reference sequence). The sample taken for sequencing was PBMCs. The clonotype originates from a woman between 40 and 55 years old in good health. Some clones in this sample may be carry-over from other donors' samples. The gene calls are TRBV19 and TRBJ1-5, with D hard to call. CDR3 amino acids: CASSILSGQPQHF. CDR3 DNA sequence: TGTGCCAGTAGTATATTGTCGGGACAGCCCCAGCATTTT.